The 8 T cell receptor beta chains below were found in one sample sequenced in a study of blood T cell repertoires in COVID-19. Generated by immunoSEQ multiplex PCR, the TCRdb table keeps only in-frame clones and is missing some. The data contain about 160,000 clones, around 86% of them singletons. The specimen sequenced was peripheral blood. The source of these receptors is a man aged 65-85 years who had recovered from COVID-19.

V usage is TRBV28 and J usage is TRBJ1-2; possible D gene TRBD1, 5 bases. V lost 3 bases, J lost 7 bases, and 18 bases lay in between. There are 15 residues in the CDR3. Germline loops: CDR1 MDHEN, CDR2 SYDVKM. The CDR3 bases are TGTGCCAGCAGTTTCTCCCCGGCGGGGGTACGTGGCTACACCTTC. This translates into CASSFSPAGVRGYTF.

As to this clone: Other DNA sequences of this sample code for an identical CDR3. V is TRBV6-1 and J is TRBJ1-5; the D gene is possibly TRBD1 (6 bases). Germline-derived CDR1 and CDR2 are MNHNS and SASEGT. This CDR3 comprises 15 residues. Trimming pared 0 bases from V and 7 bases from J, leaving 13 bases between. For the CDR3, the DNA is TGTGCCAGCAGTGAAGCGTCGGGGGGCCGGCAGCCCCAGCATTTT. It translates to CASSEASGGRQPQHF.

The V gene is TRBV19, the J gene TRBJ2-2; D gene unclear. Germline-derived CDR1 and CDR2 are LNHDA and SQIVND (reference sequence). Trimming shortened V by 9 bases and J by 0 bases, and 11 bases separated the two germline ends. The CDR3 consists of 14 residues. CDR3 sequence reads: CASLEKTNTGELFF. The CDR3 DNA reads as TGTGCCAGCCTAGAAAAAACGAACACCGGGGAGCTGTTTTTT.

This sequence joins TRBV2 and TRBJ1-2, with D maybe TRBD1 (6 bases). The CDR3 has 12 amino acids. Trimming stripped 4 bases from V and 3 bases from J, with 6 bases between. CDR1 and CDR2 (germline): SNHLY, FYNNEI. The CDR3 nucleotides read TGTGCCAGCAGTGCAGGGGACTATGGCTACACCTTC. Its translation: CASSAGDYGYTF.

V usage is TRBV5-1 and J usage is TRBJ2-1; 10 bases agree with TRBD1. The CDR3 contains 15 residues. Germline lookup yields CDR1 SGHRS and CDR2 YFSETQ. The V gene end was trimmed by 4 bases and the J gene end by 5 bases; junction bases not matched to a gene: 6. CDR3 region: CASSLGTGAHNEQFF. The DNA for the CDR3 is TGCGCCAGCAGCCTCGGGACAGGGGCCCACAATGAGCAGTTCTTC.

This clone was found a few times. The chain has TRBV12-3 or TRBV12-4 and TRBJ1-1; D not certain. V was clipped by 3 bases and J by 11 bases, with 16 bases between them. This CDR3 region has 13 residues. DNA of the CDR3: TGTGCCAGCAGTTTGGATCTCCGGTCGGAGGCTTTCTTT. Protein product: CASSLDLRSEAFF.

This chain links TRBV18 with TRBJ1-3; D remains ambiguous. With 0 bases removed from V and 0 bases from J, the gap between germline ends came to 12 bases. The CDR3 totals 17 residues. From germline, CDR1 is KGHSH and CDR2 LQKENI. CDR3 amino acids: CASSPPSGSRSGNTIYF. The CDR3, as DNA: TGTGCCAGCTCACCACCTAGCGGATCTCGCTCTGGAAACACCATATATTTT.

The V and J genes are TRBV29-1 and TRBJ2-5, with a tentative D call TRBD2 (5 bases). Between the trimmed V and J ends, which lost 0 bases and 5 bases, there was a span of 13 bases. The V gene's germline CDR1 is SQVTM and CDR2 ANQGSEA. CDR3 length: 14 amino acids. The CDR3 protein is CSVEDRRGSETQYF. CDR3 coding DNA: TGCAGCGTTGAAGATAGGCGAGGGTCCGAGACCCAGTACTTC.